These T cell receptor beta chains were read from a single sample in a study of cytomegalovirus exposure and HLA in healthy donors. Sequencing was performed with immunoSEQ multiplex PCR; in TCRdb, only in-frame clones are kept and a portion is missing. Of 110,000 to 150,000 clones in the sample, around 83% are singletons; the top ten hold around 4.3%. The sample taken for sequencing was PBMCs. The receptor set was obtained from a man in his forties or fifties in good health and CMV-seropositive. The CDR3 runs from the conserved cysteine through the conserved F or W. The order of the fields is clone size, V gene, J gene, D gene, CDR3 protein, CDR3 DNA. D genes are given only for firm matches. Part of the rows lack a size; the others show once, few, many or a class for expanded clones.

-	TRBV18	TRBJ2-7	-	CASSPPAGLYEQYF	TGTGCCAGCTCACCACCGGCAGGGCTTTACGAGCAGTACTTC
-	TRBV11-2	TRBJ2-7	TRBD1	CASSPRDRTIYEQYF	TGTGCCAGCAGCCCCCGGGACAGGACTATCTACGAGCAGTACTTC
-	TRBV7-3	TRBJ1-6	TRBD1	CASSSGQGEVLWSYNSPLHF	TGTGCCAGCAGCTCAGGACAGGGTGAGGTGCTTTGGTCCTATAATTCACCCCTCCACTTT
-	TRBV15	TRBJ1-1	TRBD1	CATSRLDRMNTEAFF	TGTGCCACCAGCAGATTGGACAGGATGAACACTGAAGCTTTCTTT
-	TRBV5-1	TRBJ2-5	TRBD1	CASGGTGQETQYF	TGCGCCAGCGGAGGGACAGGTCAAGAGACCCAGTACTTC
once	TRBV7-2	TRBJ2-3	TRBD2	CASRAGGLGDTQYF	TGTGCCAGCAGAGCGGGGGGGCTTGGAGATACGCAGTATTTT
-	TRBV7-9	TRBJ1-1	-	CASSLGGRVAFF	TGTGCCAGCAGCTTAGGGGGCAGGGTAGCTTTCTTT
-	TRBV27	TRBJ2-7	-	CASGRDGNYEQYF	TGTGCCAGCGGCAGGGATGGTAACTACGAGCAGTACTTC
-	TRBV4-1	TRBJ1-5	-	CASSHLGQPNQPQHF	TGCGCCAGCAGCCATTTAGGACAGCCGAATCAGCCCCAGCATTTT
-	TRBV9	TRBJ2-5	-	CASSASGETQYF	TGTGCCAGCAGCGCCTCAGGGGAGACCCAGTACTTC
-	TRBV5-6	TRBJ1-2	-	CASSAGQTSYGYTF	TGTGCCAGCAGCGCCGGACAGACATCCTATGGCTACACCTTC
few	TRBV5-1	TRBJ1-1	-	CASSLVVGGWQNTEAFF	TGCGCCAGCAGCTTGGTTGTAGGGGGTTGGCAGAACACTGAAGCTTTCTTT
once	TRBV21-1	TRBJ1-2	-	CASSKPSAVTGNYGYTF	TGTGCCAGCAGCAAACCAAGCGCTGTAACAGGGAACTATGGCTACACCTTC
-	TRBV12-5	TRBJ2-1	TRBD1	CASGSDRGAYSEQFF	TGTGCTAGTGGTTCCGACAGGGGAGCCTACAGTGAGCAGTTCTTC
-	TRBV7-9	TRBJ1-4	-	CASSLDAGRPNEKLFF	TGTGCCAGCAGCTTGGATGCGGGGCGACCTAATGAAAAACTGTTTTTT
-	TRBV27	TRBJ1-5	-	CASRTGFNQPQHF	TGTGCCAGCAGAACAGGGTTCAATCAGCCCCAGCATTTT
-	TRBV5-8	TRBJ1-1	-	CASSSSTGRRTEAFF	TGTGCCAGCAGCTCCTCTACAGGGAGAAGGACTGAAGCTTTCTTT
-	TRBV4-3	TRBJ2-4	TRBD1	CASSQQQGPSIQYF	TGCGCCAGCAGCCAACAACAGGGGCCCAGCATTCAGTACTTC
-	TRBV5-1	TRBJ1-4	-	CASSLLSTNEKLFF	TGCGCCAGCAGCTTACTCTCAACTAATGAAAAACTGTTTTTT
-	TRBV19	TRBJ2-7	-	CASRPTAGTSSYEQYF	TGTGCCAGTAGACCAACAGCGGGTACCAGCTCCTACGAGCAGTACTTC
-	TRBV2	TRBJ2-3	-	CASSGQLTDTQYF	TGTGCCAGCAGTGGACAGCTCACAGATACGCAGTATTTT
-	TRBV5-3	TRBJ1-4	TRBD1	CARKPRGAGWEKLFF	TGTGCCAGAAAACCCAGGGGGGCGGGTTGGGAAAAACTGTTTTTT
-	TRBV5-1	TRBJ2-7	TRBD1	CASRRTGYEQYF	TGCGCCAGCCGACGGACAGGCTACGAGCAGTACTTC
once	TRBV6-1	TRBJ2-7	-	CASRTGHQVSYEQYF	TGTGCCAGCAGAACCGGACACCAAGTCTCCTACGAGCAGTACTTC
-	TRBV6-5	TRBJ1-6	-	CASSPIGGDRSPLHF	TGTGCCAGCAGTCCCATCGGCGGGGATCGTTCACCCCTCCACTTT
once	TRBV27	TRBJ1-1	TRBD1	CASSTRDSTEAFF	TGTGCCAGCAGTACCCGGGACAGCACTGAAGCTTTCTTT
-	TRBV18	TRBJ2-5	TRBD2	CASSEGGLARGETQYF	TGTGCCAGCTCAGAGGGGGGACTAGCGAGAGGAGAGACCCAGTACTTC
-	TRBV18	TRBJ1-1	-	CASSPSPQEAFF	TGTGCCAGCTCACCTTCCCCACAGGAAGCTTTCTTT
many	TRBV7-9	TRBJ2-7	TRBD1	CASSPDRGLYEQYF	TGTGCCAGCAGTCCGGACAGGGGGCTGTACGAGCAGTACTTC
-	TRBV11-3	TRBJ2-7	TRBD1	CASSFEGQGLYEQYF	TGTGCCAGCAGCTTCGAGGGACAGGGTTTGTACGAGCAGTACTTC
-	TRBV10-3	TRBJ1-3	-	CAIRESHTIYF	TGTGCCATCCGGGAAAGCCACACCATATATTTT
-	TRBV7-2	TRBJ2-5	-	CASSLVMREETQYF	TGTGCCAGCAGCTTAGTAATGCGGGAAGAGACCCAGTACTTC
-	TRBV5-1	TRBJ1-1	-	CASSLSPVDTEAFF	TGCGCCAGCAGCTTGAGCCCCGTCGACACTGAAGCTTTCTTT
-	TRBV30	TRBJ1-3	-	CAWTTVNSGNTIYF	TGTGCCTGGACGACAGTTAACTCTGGAAACACCATATATTTT
-	TRBV7-9	TRBJ2-1	TRBD1	CASTNLLYYRGRNEQFF	TGTGCCAGCACCAATCTTTTGTACTATAGGGGGCGAAATGAGCAGTTCTTC
-	TRBV6-1	TRBJ1-3	-	CASSERKGLGNTIYF	TGTGCCAGCAGTGAAAGGAAGGGACTTGGAAACACCATATATTTT
-	TRBV7-9	TRBJ1-2	-	CASSLDWQGGYTF	TGTGCCAGCAGCTTAGATTGGCAGGGCGGCTACACCTTC